Here is one T cell receptor beta chain with its context. The antigen remains undetermined. Together with a sample-barcoded 5' primer, a J-beta primer mix was included in a second PCR lasting roughly 6 to 12 cycles. In TCRdb, the 5' RACE reads were re-called with MiXCR into one record per CDR3 protein. Of 1.5 million to 2 million distinct CDR3 sequences detected, almost 35% appear once; the ten largest clones hold 11%. These data originate in a study of blood T cells in healthy people across ages. Study observations and caveats: A roughly linear fall in TCR beta diversity per million T cells was seen with increasing age. Fewer expanded clones and more diversity marked long-lived versus aged donors.

CDR1 is SNHLY, CDR2 FYNNEI, per germline. V lost 9 bases and J lost 9, with 24 bases in between. The CDR3 covers 15 residues. PBMCs were isolated at a quantity of at least 6.5 million per sample. Source material: blood. The sequence derives from a woman in her twenties or thirties in good health. This rearrangement joins TRBV2 to TRBJ2-1; weak D call: TRBD1 (5 bases). The CDR3 here is CARDRQQVLGPEQFF. In nucleotides, the CDR3 is TGTGCCAGAGACCGTCAACAGGTATTGGGGCCTGAGCAGTTCTTC.